One sample yielded the 25 T cell receptor beta chains listed below, sequenced in a study of cytomegalovirus exposure and HLA in healthy donors. Researchers ran the PCR with 60 Vbeta and 13 Jbeta primers. The data were produced by immunoSEQ multiplex PCR, yet TCRdb's version contains in-frame clones alone and is incomplete. The table has some 140,000 clones, approximately 79% seen once; the top ten hold more than 0.85%. The sequencing sample was made of PBMCs. All receptors come from a man aged 18 to 30 in good health and CMV-seronegative.

The rearrangement joins TRBV2 to TRBJ2-1; TRBD1 aligns across 8 bases. V was pared by 11 bases and J by 2 bases, with 8 bases of the junction left unmatched. CDR1 and CDR2 (germline): SNHLY, FYNNEI. CDR3 length: 14 amino acids. This CDR3 reads CARQGKGPYNEQFF. The DNA of the CDR3 is TGTGCCCGACAGGGGAAAGGTCCCTACAATGAGCAGTTCTTC.

CDR3 nucleotides: TGCGCCAGCAGCAAAGGGACAGGATCCTACAATGAGCAGTTCTTC. The encoded protein is CASSKGTGSYNEQFF. The rearrangement joins TRBV5-1 to TRBJ2-1, with 8 bases matching TRBD1. The V segment lost 4 bases and the J segment 1 base; nucleotides outside the gene matches: 4. CDR1 is SGHRS, CDR2 YFSETQ, per germline. CDR3 length equals 15 residues.

This chain links TRBV30 with TRBJ2-7; the match to TRBD1 covers 8 bases. Germline CDR1 GTSNPN, CDR2 SVGIG (reference sequence). V shed 1 base, J shed 0 bases, and the junction held 2 bases outside the gene matches. This CDR3 is built from 14 residues. CDR3 sequence: CAWSGQGISYEQYF. For the CDR3, the DNA is TGTGCCTGGAGTGGACAGGGGATCTCCTACGAGCAGTACTTC. Variable domain in full (rest from reference TRBV30 and TRBJ2-7): SQTIHQWPATLVQPVGSPLSLECTVEGTSNPNLYWYRQAAGRGLQLLFYSVGIGQISSEVPQNLSASRPQDRQFILSSKKLLLSDSGFYLCAWSGQGISYEQYFGPGTRLTVT.

The chain couples TRBV11-2 to TRBJ1-2; 8 nucleotides match TRBD1. J lost 7 bases, V lost 1 base, and 8 bases had no gene match. Germline V gene lookup returns CDR1 SGHAT and CDR2 FQNNGV. The CDR3 totals 15 residues. Written as DNA, the CDR3 is TGTGCCAGCAGCTTAGCTCCAGGGGGCGCGTCTGGCTACACCTTC. It yields the protein CASSLAPGGASGYTF.

The chain couples TRBV10-2 to TRBJ2-1; the match to TRBD1 covers 7 bases. This CDR3 region has 15 residues. With V trimmed by 6 bases and J by 2 bases, 7 bases remained unmatched. Germline CDR1 and CDR2: WSHSY and SAAADI. The chain's CDR3 is CASRDSGGPYNEQFF. CDR3 bases: TGCGCCAGCAGGGATTCAGGGGGACCCTACAATGAGCAGTTCTTC.

This clone occurred a few times. CDR3 in amino acids: CASSRIGGNTEAFF. CDR3 DNA sequence: TGTGCCAGCAGCCGAATTGGAGGGAACACTGAAGCTTTCTTT. This chain links TRBV27 with TRBJ1-1; D gene uncertain. V gave up 6 bases and J gave up 1 base, with 12 bases separating them. CDR3 length: 14 amino acids. Germline V gene lookup returns CDR1 MNHEY and CDR2 SMNVEV (reference sequence).

On this clone: One end of the junction does not line up with germline, which may come from a read error. DNA of the CDR3: TGTTCCAGCAGCCTCAGGGTGAGCACAGATACGCAGTATTTT. Its translation is CSSSLRVSTDTQYF. This chain joins TRBV7-9 and TRBJ2-3, with a tentative D call TRBD1 (5 bases). CDR3 size: 14 residues. The germline V gene has CDR1 SEHNR and CDR2 FQNEAQ (reference sequence). The complete variable domain, with remaining parts taken from reference TRBV7-9 and TRBJ2-3, reads DTGVSQNPRHKITKRGQNVTFRCDPISEHNRLYWYRQTLGQGPEFLTYFQNEAQLEKSRLLSDRFSAERPKGSFSTLEIQRTEQGDSAMYLCSSSLRVSTDTQYFGPGTRLTVL.

This clone was detected only a few times. The chain uses TRBV6-5 and TRBJ1-1; TRBD1 might be the D (5 bases). Trimming removed 8 bases from V and 5 bases from J, with 15 bases in between. From germline, CDR1 is MNHEY and CDR2 SVGAGI. The length of the CDR3 is 13 residues. In nucleotides, the CDR3 is TGTGCCAGCTCCCACGGGGGTGGTACTGAAGCTTTCTTT. The encoded protein is CASSHGGGTEAFF.

The rearrangement links TRBV10-3 to TRBJ1-4, with TRBD1 identical over 10 bases. After removal of 3 bases from V and 8 bases from J, the junction contained 3 bases not matched to a gene. Germline assignment: CDR1 ENHRY and CDR2 SYGVKD. The CDR3 runs 14 residues. The chain's CDR3 is CAISESGQGEKLFF. For the CDR3, the DNA is TGTGCCATCAGTGAATCGGGACAGGGGGAAAAACTGTTTTTT.

Concerning this clone: The sample contains more than one DNA sequence encoding this CDR3. The rearrangement links TRBV30 to TRBJ2-7; the match to TRBD1 covers 7 bases. There are 15 residues in the CDR3. V was clipped by 0 bases and J by 5 bases; unmatched bases: 10. The germline CDR1 and CDR2 sequences are GTSNPN and SVGIG (reference sequence). DNA of the CDR3: TGTGCCTGGAGTGTTGCTACAGGGGCCATCCACGAGCAGTACTTC. Protein product: CAWSVATGAIHEQYF.

The CDR3 loop reads CASSLGTASANEQFF. As DNA, the CDR3 is TGTGCCAGCAGCTTAGGGACAGCCTCCGCCAATGAGCAGTTCTTC. This chain links TRBV11-2 with TRBJ2-7, with D possibly TRBD1 on 6 matching bases. The J call could be wrong; TRBJ2-1 is a better fit for the DNA end. CDR3 length: 15 amino acids. CDR1 and CDR2 from the germline V gene are SGHAT and FQNNGV.

V and J are TRBV7-2 and TRBJ2-1, with D tentatively TRBD1 (5 bases). The CDR3 spans 16 residues. The V end lost 5 bases, the J end lost 4 bases, and 18 bases lay between the germline ends. The germline gives CDR1 SGHTA, CDR2 FQGNSA. The DNA for the CDR3 is TGTGCCAGCAGCCCCAAGGGGTCCTCCTTATACAATGAGCAGTTCTTC. Translated, it gives CASSPKGSSLYNEQFF. Based on the CDR3 plus reference TRBV7-2 and TRBJ2-1, the full variable domain is GAGVSQSPSNKVTEKGKDVELRCDPISGHTALYWYRQSLGQGLEFLIYFQGNSAPDKSGLPSDRFSAERTGGSVSTLTIQRTQQEDSAVYLCASSPKGSSLYNEQFFGPGTRLTVL.

The chain has TRBV29-1 and TRBJ2-1; weak D call: TRBD2 (6 bases). CDR3 length: 16 amino acids. Trimming took off 1 base at V and 5 bases at J, with 18 bases between the two ends. Per the germline V gene, CDR1 is SQVTM and CDR2 is ANQGSEA. The CDR3 region is CSVEGIIGTSHNEQFF. CDR3 nucleotides: TGCAGCGTTGAAGGCATTATCGGGACTTCTCACAATGAGCAGTTCTTC.

This sequence joins TRBV29-1 and TRBJ2-1, with 10 nucleotides matching TRBD1. Germline V gives CDR1 SQVTM, CDR2 ANQGSEA. The CDR3 consists of 14 residues. V lost 4 bases and J lost 8; bases outside the gene matches: 8. In DNA form, the CDR3 reads TGCAGCGTTGTAAGGGACAGGGGCAGTGATGAGCAGTTCTTC. It specifies CSVVRDRGSDEQFF.

This clone was recorded only once. The gene calls are TRBV30 and TRBJ2-7, with D tentatively TRBD1 (5 bases). The germline V and J ends were trimmed by 0 bases and 5 bases, with 8 bases remaining between them. Germline V gene data show CDR1 as GTSNPN and CDR2 as SVGIG (reference sequence). The CDR3 runs to 12 residues. CDR3 DNA: TGTGCCTGGAGTGTAAGGGGTAACGAGCAGTACTTC. It is translated as CAWSVRGNEQYF. The full variable domain, with the rest looked up from reference TRBV30 and TRBJ2-7, is SQTIHQWPATLVQPVGSPLSLECTVEGTSNPNLYWYRQAAGRGLQLLFYSVGIGQISSEVPQNLSASRPQDRQFILSSKKLLLSDSGFYLCAWSVRGNEQYFGPGTRLTVT.

On this clone: At one end, the junction sequence differs from germline, possibly due to a read error. This sequence joins TRBV7-7 and TRBJ2-7, with TRBD1 matching 8 bases. The germline V gene has CDR1 SSHAT and CDR2 FNYEAQ (reference sequence). CDR3 length: 15 residues. The CDR3 spells CASSLGTGRDYEQYF. In DNA form, the CDR3 reads TGTGCTAGCAGCCTCGGGACAGGTAGAGACTACGAGCAGTACTTC.

The chain uses TRBV4-3 and TRBJ2-5; 10 bases match TRBD1. With V trimmed by 0 bases and J by 1 base, 8 bases remained unmatched. This CDR3 has 18 amino acids. Germline V lookup: CDR1 LGHNA, CDR2 YSLEER. The CDR3 sequence is CASSQDRRDRGFQETQYF. The CDR3 DNA reads as TGCGCCAGCAGCCAAGATAGGCGGGACAGGGGATTCCAAGAGACCCAGTACTTC.

The chain has TRBV9 and TRBJ2-3; weak D call: TRBD2 (7 bases). V dropped 4 bases and J dropped 5 bases, with 17 bases sitting between them. The CDR3 consists of 15 residues. Germline V gene lookup returns CDR1 SGDLS and CDR2 YYNGEE. The CDR3 DNA sequence: TGTGCCAGCAGCATGGGAAAAGGGGGGGGAGATACGCAGTATTTT. Translated, it gives CASSMGKGGGDTQYF.

This clone has a handful of counts. The chain uses TRBV6-1 and TRBJ1-6, with 7 bases that match TRBD1. The CDR3 consists of 13 residues. V lost 7 bases to trimming and J lost 8 bases; unmatched junction nucleotides: 5. Germline CDR1 MNHNS, CDR2 SASEGT. The CDR3 nucleotides read TGTGCCAGCAAGACAGGGTTGGATTCACCCCTCCACTTT. It translates to CASKTGLDSPLHF.

The chain joins TRBV19 to TRBJ1-5; D perhaps matches TRBD1 (5 bases). Germline V gives CDR1 LNHDA, CDR2 SQIVND (reference sequence). The CDR3 contains 13 residues. Trimming removed 4 bases at V and 5 bases at J, with 9 bases between. This CDR3 reads CASSTTEYQPQHF. The CDR3 bases are TGTGCCAGTAGTACGACAGAGTATCAGCCCCAGCATTTT.

The chain uses TRBV7-8 and TRBJ2-5; D is perhaps TRBD2 (7 bases). Germline V gene sequence: CDR1 SGHVS, CDR2 FQNEAQ. The germline V and J ends were trimmed by 1 base and 3 bases, with 12 bases remaining between them. The CDR3 contains 15 residues. This chain's CDR3 is CASSLGGGPEETQYF. The CDR3 DNA follows: TGTGCCAGCAGCTTAGGGGGGGGGCCAGAAGAGACCCAGTACTTC. The full variable domain, with the rest looked up from reference TRBV7-8 and TRBJ2-5, is GAGVSQSPRYKVAKRGQDVALRCDPISGHVSLFWYQQALGQGPEFLTYFQNEAQLDKSGLPSDRFFAERPEGSVSTLKIQRTQQEDSAVYLCASSLGGGPEETQYFGPGTRLLVL.

The V call is TRBV15, the J call TRBJ1-2; 10 bases map to TRBD1. V shed 4 bases, J shed 3 bases, and the junction held 8 bases outside the gene matches. The CDR3 consists of 16 residues. The germline CDR1 and CDR2 sequences are LNHNV and YYDKDF (reference sequence). The CDR3 protein is CATSTGTGDPDYGYTF. The CDR3 DNA reads TGTGCCACCAGCACCGGGACAGGGGACCCCGACTATGGCTACACCTTC.

The chain links TRBV10-3 to TRBJ2-2; D is perhaps TRBD1 (6 bases). CDR1 is ENHRY and CDR2 is SYGVKD in the germline V gene. Trimming pared 6 bases from V and 2 bases from J, leaving 22 bases between. CDR3 size: 18 residues. The CDR3 spells CAIRDNPGRGQNTGELFF. The CDR3 nucleotides read TGTGCCATCAGAGACAACCCGGGACGGGGACAAAACACCGGGGAGCTGTTTTTT.

This clone was counted between two and nine times. CDR3 loop: CASSSRQGVDYGYTF. The DNA for the CDR3 is TGCGCCAGCAGCTCCCGACAGGGAGTTGACTATGGCTACACCTTC. V is TRBV5-1 and J is TRBJ1-2; 7 nucleotides line up with TRBD1. Germline values: CDR1 SGHRS, CDR2 YFSETQ. V trimming: 3 bases; J trimming: 3 bases; junction bases outside the gene matches: 8. This CDR3 contains 15 residues. The full variable domain, in which reference TRBV5-1 and TRBJ1-2 provide the parts outside the CDR3, is KAGVTQTPRYLIKTRGQQVTLSCSPISGHRSVSWYQQTPGQGLQFLFEYFSETQRNKGNFPGRFSGRQFSNSRSEMNVSTLELGDSALYLCASSSRQGVDYGYTFGSGTRLTVV.

The rearrangement uses TRBV15 and TRBJ1-4; 7 bases are a match to TRBD1. The germline gives CDR1 LNHNV, CDR2 YYDKDF (reference sequence). This CDR3 spans 19 amino acids. Germline trimming cut 3 bases from V and 5 bases from J; bases unmatched to any gene: 18. CDR3 DNA sequence: TGTGCCACCAGCAGCCGGGACAGTCCACTTAGTAGGATAAATGAAAAACTGTTTTTT. Its translation is CATSSRDSPLSRINEKLFF.